Listed below are T cell receptor beta chains from one sample, sequenced in a study of Tregs in tolerant kidney transplant recipients. Some clones are missing from TCRdb's copy, which holds only in-frame ones; the method was immunoSEQ multiplex PCR. The profile shows roughly 66,000 clones, roughly 92% of them singletons. The sample in question was CD8+ T cells from blood, obtained before the transplant. The receptors originated from a human donor who received a combined kidney and bone marrow transplant. CDR3s include the opening cysteine and the closing phenylalanine or tryptophan. Each record gives: V gene, J gene, D gene, clone size, CDR3 DNA, CDR3 protein. The D gene is left open where the match is weak. The size field is filled for only some rows; it gives once, few, many or a size class.

TRBV7-8	TRBJ1-2	-	-	TGTGCCAGCAGCTTCAACCTCGAAAGGGGGTATGGCTACACCTTC	CASSFNLERGYGYTF
TRBV5-6	TRBJ2-5	-	once	TGTGCCAGCAGCCAGGAGGAGGGGACCCAGTACTTC	CASSQEEGTQYF
TRBV4-3	TRBJ1-2	TRBD1	-	TGCGCCAGCAGCCAAGGCAGGGGGGACTATGGCTACACCTTC	CASSQGRGDYGYTF
TRBV27	TRBJ2-7	TRBD2	-	TGTGCCAGCAGTTTTGGCGGGGGGGCCTACGAGCAGTACTTC	CASSFGGGAYEQYF
TRBV9	TRBJ2-1	TRBD2	-	TGTGCCAGCACCCGAACGGGGGGGGCCGACAATGAGCAGTTCTTC	CASTRTGGADNEQFF
TRBV30	TRBJ2-7	TRBD1	-	TGTGCCTGGATTCCCCCAGGGGGCTTCGACGAGCAGTACTTC	CAWIPPGGFDEQYF
TRBV7-9	TRBJ2-3	-	few	TGTGCCAGCAGCTTATGGAGCGATACGCAGTATTTT	CASSLWSDTQYF
TRBV14	TRBJ2-7	-	-	TGTGCCAGCAGCCAAGGATCGGACTTCTTCTACGAGCAGTACTTC	CASSQGSDFFYEQYF
TRBV9	TRBJ1-5	TRBD1	-	TGTGCCAGCAGCGTAGGGGACAGCCTCAGCCCCCAGCATTTT	CASSVGDSLSPQHF
TRBV6-6	TRBJ1-5	-	-	TGTGCCAGCAGACTACCGGGACTTTACAATCAGCCCCAGCATTTT	CASRLPGLYNQPQHF